A single sample is the source of the 22 T cell receptor beta chains below, sequenced in a study of T cell responses to AZD1222 COVID-19 vaccine. Assay used: immunoSEQ multiplex PCR; TCRdb lists only in-frame clones, some missing. The sample records about 150,000 clones, 90% to 95% being singletons. The sample was peripheral blood, taken on day 0 of AZD1222 vaccination. The receptors here all came from an adult in good health.

The CDR3 sequence: CASSLVMNTEAFF. As DNA, the CDR3 is TGCGCCAGCAGCTTGGTTATGAACACTGAAGCTTTCTTT. This chain links TRBV5-1 with TRBJ1-1; D remains ambiguous. The germline CDR1 and CDR2 sequences are SGHRS and YFSETQ. There are 13 residues in the CDR3. Trimming took 0 bases from V and 0 from J, leaving 3 bases between them.

J is TRBJ2-1 and V is TRBV9, with TRBD2 matching 7 bases. Trimming cost V 3 bases and J 0 bases; bases outside gene matches: 9. In germline, CDR1 is SGDLS, CDR2 YYNGEE. CDR3 size: 17 residues. In DNA, the CDR3 is TGTGCCAGCAGCGGCAGTCGTGGCGGGAGCTCCTACAATGAGCAGTTCTTC. It codes for CASSGSRGGSSYNEQFF.

The chain combines TRBV7-2 with TRBJ2-7; D is perhaps TRBD1 (6 bases). This CDR3 has 15 amino acids. The V gene lost 1 base and the J gene lost 4 bases, with 14 bases spanning the gap. The germline V gene has CDR1 SGHTA and CDR2 FQGNSA. This chain's CDR3 is CASSLDTGLAYEQYF. CDR3 nucleotides: TGTGCCAGCAGCTTAGACACAGGGCTGGCGTACGAGCAGTACTTC.

V usage is TRBV5-1 and J usage is TRBJ1-4; D remains unclear. The germline CDR1 and CDR2 sequences are SGHRS and YFSETQ. V lost 0 bases, J lost 2 bases, and 8 bases lay in between. The CDR3 is made up of 15 amino acids. CDR3 region: CASSLARFTNEKLFF. The CDR3 coding sequence is TGCGCCAGCAGCTTGGCCCGGTTTACTAATGAAAAACTGTTTTTT.

The chain is built from TRBV7-2 and TRBJ2-1; D may be TRBD1 or TRBD2 (5 bases each). V gave up 1 base and J gave up 4 bases, with 20 bases separating them. Germline V gene lookup returns CDR1 SGHTA and CDR2 FQGNSA. The CDR3 loop spans 18 amino acids. The CDR3 sequence: CASSLGGTGRAPYNEQFF. The CDR3 DNA sequence: TGTGCCAGCAGCTTAGGTGGAACGGGGCGGGCGCCGTACAATGAGCAGTTCTTC.

This clone has only a few counts. The chain has TRBV2 and TRBJ2-5; 7 bases fit TRBD2. The CDR3 is 17 residues long. The junction had 12 bases not matched to a gene; V was cut back by 3 bases and J by 2 bases. CDR1 is SNHLY, CDR2 FYNNEI, per germline. The CDR3 loop reads CASSDSVGLGGQETQYF. The DNA of the CDR3 is TGTGCCAGCAGTGACTCAGTAGGACTAGGCGGACAAGAGACCCAGTACTTC.

A single count supports this clone. This rearrangement joins TRBV2 to TRBJ1-5, with D unresolved. Germline loops: CDR1 SNHLY, CDR2 FYNNEI. The CDR3 sequence is 16 residues long. V was clipped by 3 bases and J by 0 bases, with 12 bases between them. Here the CDR3 reads CASSDVGLDSNQPQHF. CDR3 nucleotide sequence: TGTGCCAGCAGTGATGTAGGATTAGATAGCAATCAGCCCCAGCATTTT.

The V and J genes are TRBV6-1 and TRBJ2-1; D assignment may be TRBD1 or TRBD2 (7 bases each). CDR3 length: 16 residues. Trimming stripped 4 bases from V and 5 bases from J, with 18 bases between. In germline, CDR1 is MNHNS, CDR2 SASEGT. The CDR3 region is CASSVLRGTTNNEQFF. CDR3 coding DNA: TGTGCCAGCAGTGTACTCAGGGGGACTACGAACAATGAGCAGTTCTTC.

This clone has only one observation. The chain combines TRBV29-1 with TRBJ2-3, with D perhaps matching TRBD1 or TRBD2 (6 bases each). This CDR3 comprises 13 residues. Trimming took off 7 bases at V and 2 bases at J, with 13 bases between the two ends. Looked up from germline, CDR1 is SQVTM and CDR2 is ANQGSEA. As DNA, the CDR3 is TGCAGCGGGGGGGCAGGGGTCACAGATACGCAGTATTTT. It yields the protein CSGGAGVTDTQYF.

V and J are TRBV7-8 and TRBJ2-7; 7 nucleotides line up with TRBD1. The V segment lost 5 bases and the J segment 6 bases; nucleotides outside the gene matches: 13. Per germline, CDR1 SGHVS and CDR2 FQNEAQ. The CDR3 runs 15 residues. CDR3 region: CASSTYRGPTLEQYF. The CDR3 nucleotides read TGTGCCAGCAGCACTTACAGGGGACCTACTCTCGAGCAGTACTTC.

This chain connects TRBV25-1 to TRBJ2-5, with TRBD1 matching 8 bases. The CDR3 covers 14 residues. J gave up 3 bases and V 6 bases, and 6 bases lay outside the gene matches. The germline V gene encodes CDR1 MGHDK and CDR2 SYGVNS. CDR3 residues: CASSVGQGKETQYF. CDR3 nucleotide sequence: TGTGCCAGCAGCGTTGGACAGGGTAAAGAGACCCAGTACTTC.

A single count supports this clone. The CDR3 protein is CASSQEWDRGELNEQYF. CDR3 nucleotide sequence: TGTGCCAGCAGCCAGGAATGGGACAGGGGCGAACTGAACGAGCAGTACTTC. The chain couples TRBV3-1 (or the pseudogene TRBV3-2) to TRBJ2-7, with 10 nucleotides matching TRBD1. CDR1 and CDR2 from the germline V gene are LGHDT and YNNKEL (reference sequence). This CDR3 contains 17 residues. V was clipped by 3 bases and J by 5 bases; unmatched bases: 13.

The V call is TRBV5-6, the J call TRBJ2-2; D perhaps matches TRBD2 (7 bases). Per germline, CDR1 SGHDT and CDR2 YYEEEE. V shed 4 bases and J shed 1 base, with 14 bases lying between them. The CDR3 length is 16 residues. Here the CDR3 DNA reads TGTGCCAGCAGCGTCTCGGGGGGCCTGAACACCGGGGAGCTGTTTTTT. Its protein product is CASSVSGGLNTGELFF.

The V and J genes are TRBV2 and TRBJ1-5; D uncertain. The V end lost 4 bases, the J end lost 4 bases, and 11 bases lay between the germline ends. The CDR3 covers 14 residues. The germline CDR1 and CDR2 sequences are SNHLY and FYNNEI. The CDR3 DNA reads as TGTGCCAGCAGTGGGTACAGAGCAAATCAGCCCCAGCATTTT. Amino acid sequence: CASSGYRANQPQHF.

This chain links TRBV2 with TRBJ1-2; D gene unclear. Trimming stripped 0 bases from V and 10 bases from J, with 12 bases between. CDR1 is SNHLY, CDR2 FYNNEI, per germline. CDR3 length: 13 amino acids. Here the CDR3 DNA reads TGTGCCAGCAGTGAAGCGCGTGGCAGTTACTACACCTTC. It translates to CASSEARGSYYTF.

V is TRBV11-3 and J is TRBJ2-3; 15 bases are shared with TRBD2. The trim removed 5 bases at V and 0 bases at J, leaving 6 bases unmatched. CDR1 and CDR2 from the germline V gene are SGHNT and YENEEA. The CDR3 is made up of 18 amino acids. CDR3 DNA sequence: TGTGCCAGCAGCCCCGGGACTAGCGGGGGGTCTAGCACAGATACGCAGTATTTT. Its translation: CASSPGTSGGSSTDTQYF.

The chain joins TRBV6-1 to TRBJ2-4; a weak D match, TRBD2 (6 bases). The CDR3 is 20 amino acids. V dropped 1 base and J dropped 0 bases, with 22 bases sitting between them. Germline loops: CDR1 MNHNS, CDR2 SASEGT. For the CDR3, the DNA is TGTGCCAGCAGTGAAGTGCAGCGGGCCCGATCTAATCTAGCCAAAAACATTCAGTACTTC. Translation gives CASSEVQRARSNLAKNIQYF.

The chain is built from TRBV28 and TRBJ2-5, with 7 bases fitting TRBD1. CDR1 and CDR2 (germline): MDHEN, SYDVKM. The length of the CDR3 is 14 residues. V lost 3 bases, J lost 5 bases, and 6 bases stayed unmatched. The CDR3 DNA follows: TGTGCCAGCAGTTTGACAGGGAGTCTGGAGACCCAGTACTTC. Translating gives CASSLTGSLETQYF.

The V gene is TRBV9, the J gene TRBJ2-5; possible D gene TRBD1, 6 bases. Trimming pared 2 bases from V and 5 bases from J, leaving 16 bases between. Germline V gene lookup returns CDR1 SGDLS and CDR2 YYNGEE. The CDR3 length is 15 residues. The CDR3 loop reads CASSVNTGMWETQYF. As DNA, the CDR3 is TGTGCCAGCAGCGTCAATACAGGGATGTGGGAGACCCAGTACTTC.

The chain links TRBV5-4 to TRBJ1-1; 7 positions agree with TRBD1. The CDR3 has 15 residues. From germline, CDR1 is SGHNT and CDR2 YYREEE (reference sequence). V gave up 4 bases and J gave up 3 bases; unmatched junction bases: 9. Here the CDR3 reads CASSRRQGTDTEAFF. The CDR3 DNA reads TGTGCCAGCAGCCGCAGACAGGGAACTGACACTGAAGCTTTCTTT.

The V gene is TRBV21-1, the J gene TRBJ1-6; TRBD1 is the table's D call, not checked against the DNA. TRBV21-1 is a pseudogene locus. This CDR3 has 11 amino acids. The CDR3 nucleotides are TGTGCCAGCAGCAAGGCTGAACCCCTCCACTTT. Translating gives CASSKAEPLHF.

The J gene is TRBJ2-1, the V gene TRBV2; D is possibly TRBD2 (5 bases). There are 11 residues in the CDR3. Germline CDR1 is SNHLY and CDR2 is FYNNEI. With 6 bases removed from V and 15 bases from J, the gap between germline ends came to 15 bases. The CDR3 sequence: CASRDSIRPFF. The DNA for the CDR3 is TGTGCCAGCAGGGACTCGATCCGGCCGTTCTTC.